These 10 T cell receptor beta chains share one sample of origin, sequenced in a study of T cells in Graves' hyperthyroidism and ophthalmopathy. Amplification of TCR beta CDR3 regions was performed using RNA transcripts as template. TCR CDR3 regions were first amplified by RT-PCR with HTBI primers. TCRdb independently ran MiXCR on the multiplex PCR reads; one entry per CDR3 protein. This table has about 640,000 distinct CDR3 sequences, 14% appearing once. Sequences were obtained from blood. The source is a woman in her forties or fifties with Graves' ophthalmopathy.

The sample holds many counts of this clonotype. The chain has TRBV6-1 and TRBJ2-7; D could derive from TRBD1 or TRBD2 (5 bases each). Between the trimmed V and J ends, which lost 5 bases and 4 bases, there was a span of 18 bases. In germline, CDR1 is MNHNS, CDR2 SASEGT. This CDR3 is built from 15 residues. In DNA, the CDR3 is TGTGCCAGCAGTTATAGGGACCTCAGGGTTTACGAGCAGTACTTC. Translated: CASSYRDLRVYEQYF.

This clonotype was found a few times. The V and J genes are TRBV29-1 and TRBJ2-2; the D is unclear. The CDR3 runs 14 residues. Germline lookup yields CDR1 SQVTM and CDR2 ANQGSEA. With 6 bases removed from V and 0 bases from J, the gap between germline ends came to 11 bases. CDR3 nucleotides: TGCAGCGTACCCTACGAGTCGAACACCGGGGAGCTGTTTTTT. Its translation is CSVPYESNTGELFF.

This clonotype showed up just a few times. The chain joins TRBV27 to TRBJ2-7, with 12 bases matching TRBD1. Germline CDR1 reads MNHEY; CDR2 reads SMNVEV (reference sequence). J gave up 6 bases and V 9 bases, and 15 bases lay outside the gene matches. CDR3 length: 16 amino acids. CDR3 protein: CASRVKTGTGGSEQYF. The CDR3 DNA reads as TGTGCCAGTCGTGTGAAAACCGGGACAGGGGGCTCCGAGCAGTACTTC.

V is TRBV9 and J is TRBJ2-1; 9 positions agree with TRBD2. Germline CDR1 and CDR2: SGDLS and YYNGEE. This CDR3 region has 16 residues. The trim removed 0 bases at V and 7 bases at J, leaving 8 bases unmatched. Here the CDR3 reads CASSVGASGNLNEQFF. DNA for the CDR3: TGTGCCAGCAGCGTAGGGGCTAGCGGGAACTTGAATGAGCAGTTCTTC.

This clonotype was detected many times. The chain links TRBV28 to TRBJ2-7, with D perhaps assigned TRBD1 or TRBD2 (5 bases each). The CDR3 is made up of 16 amino acids. Germline V gene data show CDR1 as MDHEN and CDR2 as SYDVKM. Trimming cost V 6 bases and J 2 bases, with 20 bases left between them. CDR3 amino acids: CASRSGPGTGTYEQYF. CDR3 sequence (DNA): TGTGCCAGCAGATCGGGCCCCGGGACGGGGACCTACGAGCAGTACTTC.

There are a few counts of this clonotype. This chain links TRBV12-3 or TRBV12-4 with TRBJ2-7; D is perhaps TRBD2 (7 bases). Trimming left V 3 bases short and J 3 bases short, with 15 bases between. This CDR3 has 15 amino acids. The CDR3 protein is CASSLGGGAHYEQYF. The CDR3 DNA reads as TGTGCCAGCAGTTTGGGAGGGGGGGCCCACTACGAGCAGTACTTC.

This clonotype occurred many times. The rearrangement links TRBV11-2 to TRBJ2-2; 9 positions match TRBD2. This CDR3 comprises 18 residues. Germline loops: CDR1 SGHAT, CDR2 FQNNGV. Unmatched junction bases numbered 12, after V lost 2 bases and J lost 5 bases. The CDR3 spells CASSLTALAGLLTGELFF. Here the CDR3 DNA reads TGTGCCAGCAGCTTAACAGCCCTAGCGGGGCTCCTAACCGGGGAGCTGTTTTTT.

DNA for the CDR3: TGCGCCAGCGTCCGGGGACTAGCGGGAGGCAATGAGCAGTTCTTC. This codes for CASVRGLAGGNEQFF. The chain employs TRBV5-1 and TRBJ2-1, with TRBD2 matching over 15 bases. There are 15 residues in the CDR3. Germline CDR1 is SGHRS and CDR2 is YFSETQ. V was pared by 7 bases and J by 6 bases, with 5 bases of the junction left unmatched.

This clonotype was seen repeatedly, ten times or more. The J gene is TRBJ1-1, the V gene TRBV28; no clear D gene. Germline CDR1 and CDR2: MDHEN and SYDVKM. V was trimmed by 7 bases and J by 1 base, leaving 10 bases between them. This CDR3 spans 13 amino acids. The CDR3 DNA reads TGTGCCAGCAAAGAGGGCGGGAACACTGAAGCTTTCTTT. Its translation is CASKEGGNTEAFF.

The rearrangement links TRBV6-1 to TRBJ1-1; D unclear. Germline lookup yields CDR1 MNHNS and CDR2 SASEGT. V was pared by 2 bases and J by 4 bases, with 17 bases between. The CDR3 loop spans 16 amino acids. The CDR3 protein is CASSESYWVQSTEAFF. DNA for the CDR3: TGTGCCAGCAGTGAATCGTATTGGGTCCAGAGCACTGAAGCTTTCTTT.